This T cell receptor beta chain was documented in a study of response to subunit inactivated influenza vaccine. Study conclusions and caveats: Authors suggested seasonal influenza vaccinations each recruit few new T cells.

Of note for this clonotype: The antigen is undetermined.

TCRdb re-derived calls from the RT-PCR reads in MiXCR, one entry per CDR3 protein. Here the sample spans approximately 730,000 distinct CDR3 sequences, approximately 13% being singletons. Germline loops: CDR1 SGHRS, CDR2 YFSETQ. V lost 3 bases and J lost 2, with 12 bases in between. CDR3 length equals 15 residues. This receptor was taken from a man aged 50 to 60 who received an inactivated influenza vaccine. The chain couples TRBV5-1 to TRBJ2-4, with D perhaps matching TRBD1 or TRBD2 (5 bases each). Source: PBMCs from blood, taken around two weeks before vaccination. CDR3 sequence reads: CASSWGTGPKNIQYF. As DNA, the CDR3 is TGCGCCAGCAGCTGGGGAACGGGACCCAAAAACATTCAGTACTTC.